This T cell receptor beta chain appears in the sequencing data of a study of graft-versus-host responses after intestinal transplantation. In the study overall: Recipients uniformly received anti-thymocyte globulin induction, followed by tacrolimus and steroids for 3 to 4 years.

The CDR3 runs 14 residues. Germline CDR1 reads SGHRS; CDR2 reads YFSETQ. Trimming cost V 4 bases and J 8 bases, with 15 bases left between them. With respect to this clone: Its antigen is currently unknown.

The data were produced by immunoSEQ multiplex PCR, yet TCRdb's version contains in-frame clones alone and is incomplete. The sample has approximately 130,000 clones; over 85% are singletons. Material: unstimulated CD4+ T cells sorted from spleen or lymph node cells, obtained before intestinal transplant. The TCR originated in a human donor who received an intestinal transplant. V is TRBV5-1 and J is TRBJ2-2, with a tentative D call TRBD2 (5 bases). CDR3 loop: CASSPTDSAGELFF. The CDR3 DNA reads TGCGCCAGCAGCCCTACGGACTCTGCGGGGGAGCTGTTTTTT.